Given below is one T cell receptor (beta chain) in context. This sample was taken from a study of blood T cell repertoires in COVID-19. Study in general: Sites across the United States, Italy and Spain contributed samples from acute and convalescent COVID-19. The cDNA or gDNA used as material had been derived from T cells, B-cell-depleted T cells, or PBMCs.

Authors' methods: Amplification from reference gene primers served as the basis for estimated nucleated cell counts. The assay was immunoSEQ multiplex PCR, and TCRdb's table has in-frame clones only and misses some. The D gene and trimming were derived from the DNA, and the V and J assignments and clone size from that table. This sample yields roughly 100,000 clones, of which 84% are seen a single time; approximately 12% belongs to the top ten. With 1 base removed from V and 0 bases from J, the gap between germline ends came to 12 bases. The germline V gene has CDR1 KGHSH and CDR2 LQKENI. This CDR3 comprises 17 residues.

V is TRBV18 and J is TRBJ1-4, with D possibly being TRBD1 (6 bases). Sequencing input: peripheral blood. This sequence was found in a human donor in a cohort sampled during active or convalescent COVID-19. DNA for the CDR3: TGTGCCAGCTCACCACAATTTAGGACAGCAACTAATGAAAAACTGTTTTTT. This encodes CASSPQFRTATNEKLFF.